Listed below are T cell receptor beta chains from one sample, sequenced in a study of T cells in Graves' hyperthyroidism and ophthalmopathy. TCRdb reanalysed the multiplex PCR reads using MiXCR and keeps one entry per CDR3 protein. Of roughly 630,000 distinct CDR3 sequences in the sample, 15% to 19% are singletons; the top ten hold around 7.3%. The sample taken for sequencing was blood. These receptor sequences come from a woman aged 25 to 45 with Graves' hyperthyroidism. Each CDR3 is given with its conserved first and last residue. Fields, in order: D gene, J gene, V gene, clone size, CDR3 protein, CDR3 DNA. D genes are given only for firm matches. Size is stated for part of the rows, as once, few or many counts, or as a class when the clone is expanded.

>NA|TRBJ2-1|TRBV9|NA
CASSVSSRSPEQFF
TGTGCCAGCAGCGTCTCTAGCAGGTCCCCTGAGCAGTTCTTC
>TRBD2|TRBJ2-1|TRBV11-3|few
CASSSPGGSGGHNEQFF
TGTGCCAGCAGCTCCCCGGGAGGTAGCGGAGGCCACAATGAGCAGTTCTTC
>TRBD2|TRBJ2-7|TRBV11-2|many
CASSSLSGRAGYEQYF
TGTGCCAGCAGTTCCCTGAGCGGGAGGGCCGGATACGAGCAGTACTTC
>NA|TRBJ1-1|TRBV12-3/TRBV12-4|NA
CASSLGGQWGEAFF
TGTGCCAGCAGTTTGGGGGGACAATGGGGTGAAGCTTTCTTT
>TRBD1|TRBJ1-1|TRBV3-1|many
CASSLRTGGGGTEAFF
TGTGCCAGCAGCCTCCGGACAGGGGGCGGTGGCACTGAAGCTTTCTTT
>NA|TRBJ2-3|TRBV29-1|NA
CRARGLQARLLSQYF
TGCCGTGCTCGCGGCCTTCAAGCTCGGCTCCTATCGCAGTATTTT
>NA|TRBJ2-7|TRBV20-1|many
CSASDRRSLYEQYF
TGCAGTGCTAGCGACAGGAGGAGCCTCTACGAGCAGTACTTC
>NA|TRBJ2-7|TRBV4-1|NA
CASSQVLLGEQYF
TGCGCCAGCAGCCAAGTTCTGCTCGGCGAGCAGTACTTC
>TRBD1|TRBJ1-2|TRBV27|many
CASSLWDRGYGYTF
TGTGCCAGCAGTTTATGGGACAGGGGCTATGGCTACACCTTC
>NA|TRBJ2-1|TRBV19|NA
CASSIGPNNEQFF
TGTGCCAGTAGTATAGGACCTAACAATGAGCAGTTCTTC
>TRBD1|TRBJ1-3|TRBV5-1|few
CASSLEGAPGNTIYF
TGCGCCAGCAGCTTGGAGGGGGCGCCTGGAAACACCATATATTTT
>TRBD1|TRBJ2-7|TRBV5-1|many
CASGRQGISYEQYF
TGCGCCAGCGGAAGACAGGGGATCTCCTACGAGCAGTACTTC
>NA|TRBJ1-1|TRBV19|many
CASSIPGMNTEAFF
TGTGCCAGTAGTATCCCAGGAATGAACACTGAAGCTTTCTTT
>NA|TRBJ2-1|TRBV5-1|many
CASSLSGTDAYNEQFF
TGCGCCAGCAGCTTGTCCGGGACCGACGCCTACAATGAGCAGTTCTTC
>NA|TRBJ1-2|TRBV15|many
CATSRAHLRGTWGYTF
TGTGCCACCAGCAGGGCGCACCTCAGGGGAACGTGGGGCTACACCTTC
>NA|TRBJ1-1|TRBV20-1|many
CSAEPNWGEAFF
TGCAGTGCTGAACCTAATTGGGGGGAAGCTTTCTTT
>NA|TRBJ1-1|TRBV7-6|many
CASSLGRSAGTEAFF
TGTGCCAGCAGCTTAGGCCGGTCGGCGGGCACTGAAGCTTTCTTT
>NA|TRBJ1-6|TRBV30|NA
CAWRDRSSYNSPLHF
TGTGCCTGGAGAGACAGGAGCTCCTATAATTCACCCCTCCACTTT
>TRBD1|TRBJ2-1|TRBV5-6|many
CASSLLDRSVNEQFF
TGTGCCAGCAGCTTGCTGGACAGGTCCGTCAATGAGCAGTTCTTC
>NA|TRBJ2-2|TRBV19|NA
CASIPTSINTGELFF
TGTGCCAGTATCCCGACTTCTATCAACACCGGGGAGCTGTTTTTT
>NA|TRBJ1-1|TRBV2|many
CASSEVPGARGAFF
TGTGCCAGCAGTGAAGTGCCGGGGGCCCGGGGAGCTTTCTTT
>NA|TRBJ2-3|TRBV27|NA
CASSSGAIFDTQYF
TGTGCCAGCAGTTCCGGGGCCATATTTGATACGCAGTATTTT
>TRBD2|TRBJ2-1|TRBV11-2|many
CASSLVWGGSHNEQFF
TGTGCCAGCAGCTTAGTTTGGGGGGGGTCCCACAATGAGCAGTTCTTC
>TRBD2|TRBJ2-2|TRBV12-3/TRBV12-4|NA
CASREREAGELFF
TGTGCCAGCAGGGAGCGGGAGGCCGGGGAGCTGTTTTTT
>NA|TRBJ2-3|TRBV28|many
CASSGAGDTQYF
TGTGCCAGCAGTGGAGCGGGAGATACGCAGTATTTT
>NA|TRBJ2-7|TRBV15|many
CATSRDWLDSYEQYF
TGTGCCACCAGCAGAGATTGGCTTGACTCCTACGAGCAGTACTTC
>TRBD1|TRBJ1-2|TRBV15|many
CATSEGQELYGYTF
TGTGCCACCAGCGAGGGACAGGAGCTCTATGGCTACACCTTC
>NA|TRBJ1-6|TRBV10-3|few
CAISESTRGLNSPLHF
TGTGCCATCAGTGAGTCGACTCGAGGCCTTAATTCACCCCTCCACTTT
>NA|TRBJ2-7|TRBV4-2|few
CASSQVGRVTYEQYF
TGTGCCAGCAGCCAAGTTGGTCGGGTGACCTACGAGCAGTACTTC
>NA|TRBJ2-3|TRBV4-1|many
CASSQREGGGTDTQYF
TGCGCCAGCAGCCAAAGAGAAGGGGGAGGGACAGATACGCAGTATTTT
>NA|TRBJ1-1|TRBV28|NA
CASSWTGGGTEAFF
TGTGCCAGCAGTTGGACGGGTGGTGGAACTGAAGCTTTCTTT
>TRBD2|TRBJ2-3|TRBV10-1|NA
CASSEGLGADTQYF
TGCGCCAGCAGTGAAGGACTAGGGGCAGATACGCAGTATTTT
>NA|TRBJ1-5|TRBV12-3/TRBV12-4|many
CASMLGGSNQPQHF
TGTGCCAGCATGCTGGGGGGCAGCAATCAGCCCCAGCATTTT
>NA|TRBJ2-1|TRBV2|many
CASSELASVKQFF
TGTGCCAGCAGTGAACTAGCCTCGGTAAAGCAGTTCTTC
>TRBD1|TRBJ2-3|TRBV11-2|NA
CASSLETGGGTDTQYF
TGTGCCAGCAGTTTGGAGACAGGGGGCGGCACAGATACGCAGTATTTT
>NA|TRBJ2-3|TRBV15|many
CATSTYYPTSTDTQYF
TGTGCCACCAGCACCTACTACCCTACTAGCACAGATACGCAGTATTTT
>TRBD1|TRBJ1-2|TRBV27|many
CASSAAGGVGGYTF
TGTGCCAGCAGTGCAGCAGGGGGGGTCGGCGGCTACACCTTC
>TRBD2|TRBJ2-1|TRBV5-1|many
CASSPSGSRVDNEQFF
TGCGCCAGCAGCCCTAGCGGGAGTCGGGTCGACAATGAGCAGTTCTTC
>NA|TRBJ2-3|TRBV27|NA
CASSLYTGSTDTQYF
TGTGCCAGCAGTTTATATACGGGTAGCACAGATACGCAGTATTTT
>TRBD2|TRBJ2-1|TRBV7-3|many
CASSVKGTSGSYEQFF
TGTGCCAGCAGCGTTAAAGGGACTAGCGGGAGTTATGAGCAGTTCTTC
>NA|TRBJ2-4|TRBV6-1|NA
CASSGTLTKNIQYF
TGTGCCAGCAGTGGGACCTTGACCAAAAACATTCAGTACTTC
>TRBD1|TRBJ2-4|TRBV4-1|NA
CASSQGVRQGNIQYF
TGCGCCAGCAGCCAAGGGGTACGACAGGGAAACATTCAGTACTTC
>NA|TRBJ1-2|TRBV6-2/TRBV6-3|NA
CASSPYGYGYTF
TGTGCCAGCAGCCCCTACGGCTATGGCTACACCTTC
>NA|TRBJ1-2|TRBV5-6|few
CASSRDRRGFLFGYTF
TGTGCCAGCAGTCGGGACCGCCGAGGTTTTCTATTCGGCTACACCTTC